The present TCR beta chain was sequenced within a study of blood T cells in healthy people across ages. The study, taken as a whole, reports: Per million T cells, TCR beta diversity dropped roughly linearly as age increased.

This clonotype occurred a few times. Its antigen is still unknown. With 4 bases removed from V and 4 bases from J, the gap between germline ends came to 13 bases. Per germline, CDR1 LNHDA and CDR2 SQIVND (reference sequence). The CDR3 spans 14 residues. The study isolated at least 6.5 million PBMCs from each sample. A second PCR of roughly 6 to 12 cycles used a sample-barcoded 5' primer and a J-beta primer mix. Every sample gave at least 2.5 million paired-end reads containing CDR3. TCRdb called the 5' RACE reads again in MiXCR, with one record for every CDR3 protein. The table shows around 990,000 distinct CDR3 sequences, with around two fifths occurring only once.

This receptor was obtained from a man younger than 35 in good health. The rearrangement uses TRBV19 and TRBJ1-2; no firm D call. The sequenced sample was blood. The CDR3 DNA is TGTGCCAGTAGTAGGGAAGAAGTTACCTATGGCTACACCTTC. Amino acid sequence: CASSREEVTYGYTF.